Shown below are 27 T cell receptor beta chains from a single sample sequenced in a study of blood T cell repertoires in COVID-19 (dated by TCRdb to about 2020). Library preparation was by the immunoSEQ multiplex PCR assay. TCRdb took over this immuneACCESS table, retaining in-frame rearrangements with V and J assigned. Such tables are incomplete; in checked studies, under half of the missing clones stem from an unresolved V gene, and the remainder is unexplained. This sample gives 150,000 to 200,000 clones in total; over 65% of them show up just once. The ten largest account for roughly 8.3% of the sample. Sequencing used peripheral blood. These receptors were obtained from a man between 60 and 75 years old with acute or convalescent COVID-19.

This sequence joins TRBV5-4 and TRBJ1-3, with D tentatively TRBD1 (6 bases). The CDR3 spans 15 residues. Germline V gene sequence: CDR1 SGHNT, CDR2 YYREEE (reference sequence). V shed 3 bases and J shed 2 bases, with 12 bases lying between them. The CDR3 nucleotides are TGTGCCAGCAGCTGGAACTCAGGGGCTGGAAACACCATATATTTT. Protein product: CASSWNSGAGNTIYF.

V gene TRBV27 combines with J gene TRBJ2-7; 7 positions agree with TRBD2. J lost 7 bases, V lost 9 bases, and 15 bases had no gene match. In germline, CDR1 is MNHEY, CDR2 SMNVEV (reference sequence). The length of the CDR3 is 14 residues. CDR3 in amino acids: CASSAGGGPREQYF. DNA for the CDR3: TGTGCCAGTTCAGCTGGGGGGGGACCACGGGAGCAGTACTTC.

V and J are TRBV15 and TRBJ1-3; maybe TRBD1 (5 bases). Per the germline V gene, CDR1 is LNHNV and CDR2 is YYDKDF (reference sequence). CDR3 size: 17 residues. Trimming removed 9 bases from V and 3 bases from J, with 24 bases in between. CDR3 DNA sequence: TGTGCCACTCGTGGGGGGAACCCATCTCTATATGGAAACACCATATATTTT. This sequence encodes CATRGGNPSLYGNTIYF.

CDR3 residues: CASSHPQGATDIQYF. The CDR3 coding sequence is TGTGCCAGCAGTCATCCACAGGGGGCTACGGACATTCAGTACTTC. The rearrangement joins TRBV3-1 (or the pseudogene TRBV3-2) to TRBJ2-4; 9 bases line up with TRBD1. The germline gives CDR1 LGHDT, CDR2 YNNKEL (reference sequence). The junction had 11 bases not matched to a gene; V was cut back by 6 bases and J by 8 bases. The CDR3 sequence is 15 residues long.

This clone showed up just a few times. J is TRBJ1-2 and V is TRBV7-9, with TRBD1 as a possible D gene (6 bases). This CDR3 comprises 13 residues. In germline, CDR1 is SEHNR, CDR2 FQNEAQ (reference sequence). The germline V and J ends were trimmed by 1 base and 3 bases, with 6 bases remaining between them. The CDR3 nucleotides read TGTGCCAGCAGCTTAGACAGGGACTATGGCTACACCTTC. Protein sequence: CASSLDRDYGYTF.

This clone has a handful of counts. The same CDR3 arises from other DNA sequences in this sample as well. The rearrangement links TRBV5-1 to TRBJ1-5; D might be TRBD1 (5 bases). V was shortened by 0 bases and J by 0 bases, with 7 bases between the two germline ends. This CDR3 has 15 residues. CDR1 is SGHRS and CDR2 is YFSETQ in the germline V gene. The CDR3 is CASSLVGGSNQPQHF. CDR3 sequence (DNA): TGCGCCAGCAGCTTGGTCGGGGGTAGCAATCAGCCCCAGCATTTT.

The CDR3, as DNA: TGTGCCAGCAGTGAAGCGTGGCTAGCGAGTCAGGAGACCCAGTACTTC. Its protein product is CASSEAWLASQETQYF. This chain uses TRBV2 with TRBJ2-5, with D possibly matching TRBD2 (6 bases). CDR1 and CDR2 (germline): SNHLY, FYNNEI. V lost 0 bases to trimming and J lost 5 bases, with 16 bases between them. This CDR3 spans 16 amino acids.

The CDR3 DNA reads as TGTGCCTGGAGTGTAACCGGGACAGGGAGGGGTGAGCAGTTCTTC. This sequence encodes CAWSVTGTGRGEQFF. The chain carries TRBV30 and TRBJ2-1; 9 nucleotides line up with TRBD1. Trimming cost V 0 bases and J 9 bases; bases outside gene matches: 9. This CDR3 is built from 15 residues. Germline V lookup: CDR1 GTSNPN, CDR2 SVGIG (reference sequence).

The J gene is TRBJ1-5, the V gene TRBV3-1 (or the pseudogene TRBV3-2), with D uncertain. The CDR3 is made up of 13 amino acids. The germline V gene has CDR1 LGHDT and CDR2 YNNKEL (reference sequence). Trimming left V 1 base short and J 12 bases short, with 13 bases between. This CDR3 is CASSQVATSGQHF. The CDR3, as DNA: TGTGCCAGCAGCCAAGTCGCCACCTCGGGCCAGCATTTT.

CDR3 amino acids: CASSWGGRRTEAFF. The CDR3 DNA is TGTGCCAGCAGTTGGGGAGGGCGTCGCACTGAAGCTTTCTTT. The chain is built from TRBV6-2 or TRBV6-3 and TRBJ1-1, with no clear D. CDR1 and CDR2 (germline): MNHEY, SVGEGT. The V and J ends lost 4 bases and 4 bases respectively, with 13 bases between them. The CDR3 contains 14 residues.

The rearrangement joins TRBV7-3 to TRBJ2-2, with 8 bases identical to TRBD1. V lost 3 bases and J lost 4; bases outside the gene matches: 4. There are 15 residues in the CDR3. Germline V CDR1 and CDR2: SGHTA, FQGTGA. The CDR3 nucleotides are TGTGCCAGCAGCTTTAGACAGGGGAGCACCGGGGAGCTGTTTTTT. As protein: CASSFRQGSTGELFF.

Only a few counts were recorded for this clone. The DNA for the CDR3 is TGTGCCAGCAGCGTAGTGGCTAGACGTAGCACAGATACGCAGTATTTT. Translating it yields CASSVVARRSTDTQYF. This chain links TRBV9 with TRBJ2-3, with D uncertain. CDR1 and CDR2 (germline): SGDLS, YYNGEE. CDR3 length equals 16 residues. Trimming took off 0 bases at V and 0 bases at J, with 11 bases between the two ends. The complete variable domain, with remaining parts taken from reference TRBV9 and TRBJ2-3, reads DSGVTQTPKHLITATGQRVTLRCSPRSGDLSVYWYQQSLDQGLQFLIQYYNGEERAKGNILERFSAQQFPDLHSELNLSSLELGDSALYFCASSVVARRSTDTQYFGPGTRLTVL.

The chain employs TRBV27 and TRBJ2-7; D is unresolved. The V end was cut by 0 bases, the J end by 3 bases, with 9 bases between. The CDR3 spans 14 residues. The germline V gene has CDR1 MNHEY and CDR2 SMNVEV (reference sequence). The DNA for the CDR3 is TGTGCCAGCAGTTTATCGGCTACTAACTACGAGCAGTACTTC. Amino acid sequence: CASSLSATNYEQYF.

This clone was counted a few times. The V and J genes are TRBV10-3 and TRBJ1-1, with TRBD1 matching 9 bases. Germline values: CDR1 ENHRY, CDR2 SYGVKD. Trimming cost V 5 bases and J 0 bases; bases outside gene matches: 4. This CDR3 comprises 15 residues. The CDR3 bases are TGTGCCATCAGTCGACAGGGGGAGATGAACACTGAAGCTTTCTTT. Translating gives CAISRQGEMNTEAFF.

The chain couples TRBV19 to TRBJ1-1; D not certain. V was trimmed by 6 bases and J by 0 bases, leaving 11 bases between them. The length of the CDR3 is 14 residues. Germline CDR1 reads LNHDA; CDR2 reads SQIVND (reference sequence). Here the CDR3 reads CASRRGSLNTEAFF. CDR3 nucleotide sequence: TGTGCCAGTAGGCGCGGGAGTTTGAACACTGAAGCTTTCTTT.

This chain links TRBV4-1 with TRBJ2-5; D uncertain. The CDR3 runs to 14 residues. Germline V gene data show CDR1 as MGHRA and CDR2 as YSYEKL. V was pared by 1 base and J by 7 bases, with 13 bases between. Written as DNA, the CDR3 is TGCGCCAGCAGCCAAGGGCGACGAACGGGGACCCAGTACTTC. It is translated as CASSQGRRTGTQYF.

The chain couples TRBV5-4 to TRBJ2-5, with 7 positions matching TRBD2. This CDR3 contains 14 residues. Germline CDR1 is SGHNT and CDR2 is YYREEE (reference sequence). V shed 6 bases, J shed 4 bases, and the junction held 9 bases outside the gene matches. CDR3 in DNA: TGTGCCAGCAAATTGGACGGGGGGAGAGAGACCCAGTACTTC. This codes for CASKLDGGRETQYF.

About this clone itself: Other DNA sequences in this specimen translate into the identical CDR3. The rearrangement uses TRBV12-3 or TRBV12-4 and TRBJ1-2; D not resolved. The CDR3 spans 13 residues. Trimming pared 1 base from V and 4 bases from J, leaving 7 bases between. In DNA form, the CDR3 reads TGTGCCAGCAGTTTAGGCGGGTTCTATGGCTACACCTTC. It yields the protein CASSLGGFYGYTF.

CDR3 sequence: CASSPPSGGVTYEQYF. In DNA, the CDR3 is TGTGCCAGCTCACCACCCAGCGGGGGGGTTACGTACGAGCAGTACTTC. The chain links TRBV18 to TRBJ2-7; 10 bases are a match to TRBD2. Looked up from germline, CDR1 is KGHSH and CDR2 is LQKENI. V dropped 0 bases and J dropped 4; count of bases not matched to a gene: 6. The CDR3 extends over 16 amino acids.

The rearrangement joins TRBV3-1 (or the pseudogene TRBV3-2) to TRBJ2-1; D might be TRBD1 (7 bases). V lost 7 bases and J 9 bases, leaving 22 bases between the germline ends. The CDR3 spans 15 residues. Germline CDR1 and CDR2: LGHDT and YNNKEL (reference sequence). DNA for the CDR3: TGTGCCAGCATGGGTAGGGGGCTGCGGGGCGGTGAGCAGTTCTTC. Encoded protein: CASMGRGLRGGEQFF.

This chain links TRBV20-1 with TRBJ1-1, with D possibly TRBD1 on 5 matching bases. The CDR3 consists of 11 residues. Per germline, CDR1 DFQATT and CDR2 SNEGSKA (reference sequence). The V end lost 3 bases, the J end lost 6 bases, and 8 bases lay between the germline ends. For the CDR3, the DNA is TGCAGTGCTAGCCGACAGTCTGAAGCTTTCTTT. Amino acids: CSASRQSEAFF.

This clone has only one observation. The rearrangement uses TRBV15 and TRBJ1-3; TRBD1 is a possible D gene (5 bases). V dropped 0 bases and J dropped 4 bases, with 13 bases sitting between them. Per germline, CDR1 LNHNV and CDR2 YYDKDF (reference sequence). The CDR3 has 16 amino acids. The CDR3, as DNA: TGTGCCACCAGCAGAGAAGGACAAATGGAGGGAAACACCATATATTTT. Its protein product is CATSREGQMEGNTIYF.

The chain couples TRBV6-5 to TRBJ2-2; 8 bases are shared with TRBD2. The CDR3 is 15 residues long. CDR1 and CDR2 from the germline V gene are MNHEY and SVGAGI. V was pared by 6 bases and J by 6 bases, with 9 bases of the junction left unmatched. The CDR3 DNA reads as TGTGCCAGCAGGCCGGGACTAGGCTCCCCCGGGGAGCTGTTTTTT. This translates into CASRPGLGSPGELFF.

The chain links TRBV5-6 to TRBJ2-7, with 8 bases that match TRBD2. This CDR3 comprises 13 residues. Trimming cost V 3 bases and J 5 bases; bases outside gene matches: 4. Germline CDR1 is SGHDT and CDR2 is YYEEEE. The CDR3: CASSYGTRNEQYF. CDR3 DNA sequence: TGTGCCAGCAGCTACGGGACTAGAAACGAGCAGTACTTC.

This sequence joins TRBV6-1 and TRBJ1-3; 7 positions agree with TRBD1. The ends lost 4 bases at V and 0 bases at J; junction bases unmatched: 6. This CDR3 has 16 residues. CDR1 and CDR2 from the germline V gene are MNHNS and SASEGT. This CDR3 reads CASSGTGEISGNTIYF. For the CDR3, the DNA is TGTGCCAGCAGTGGGACAGGAGAGATCTCTGGAAACACCATATATTTT.

This clone was seen a few times. The CDR3 coding sequence is TGTGCCAGCAGTGTGGCAGGGGGACAGCCCCAGCATTTT. Protein sequence: CASSVAGGQPQHF. The J gene is TRBJ1-5, the V gene TRBV2; 7 positions match TRBD1. This CDR3 region has 13 residues. The germline V gene encodes CDR1 SNHLY and CDR2 FYNNEI. Germline trimming cut 4 bases from V and 7 bases from J; bases unmatched to any gene: 4.

This chain connects TRBV9 to TRBJ2-5; TRBD2 aligns across 8 bases. The CDR3 length is 14 residues. CDR1 is SGDLS and CDR2 is YYNGEE in the germline V gene. The V gene end was trimmed by 4 bases and the J gene end by 2 bases; junction bases not matched to a gene: 4. This CDR3 reads CASSPQRGQETQYF. CDR3 DNA sequence: TGTGCCAGCAGCCCGCAGCGGGGGCAAGAGACCCAGTACTTC. Using reference TRBV9 and TRBJ2-5 for the parts outside the CDR3, the full variable domain is DSGVTQTPKHLITATGQRVTLRCSPRSGDLSVYWYQQSLDQGLQFLIQYYNGEERAKGNILERFSAQQFPDLHSELNLSSLELGDSALYFCASSPQRGQETQYFGPGTRLLVL.